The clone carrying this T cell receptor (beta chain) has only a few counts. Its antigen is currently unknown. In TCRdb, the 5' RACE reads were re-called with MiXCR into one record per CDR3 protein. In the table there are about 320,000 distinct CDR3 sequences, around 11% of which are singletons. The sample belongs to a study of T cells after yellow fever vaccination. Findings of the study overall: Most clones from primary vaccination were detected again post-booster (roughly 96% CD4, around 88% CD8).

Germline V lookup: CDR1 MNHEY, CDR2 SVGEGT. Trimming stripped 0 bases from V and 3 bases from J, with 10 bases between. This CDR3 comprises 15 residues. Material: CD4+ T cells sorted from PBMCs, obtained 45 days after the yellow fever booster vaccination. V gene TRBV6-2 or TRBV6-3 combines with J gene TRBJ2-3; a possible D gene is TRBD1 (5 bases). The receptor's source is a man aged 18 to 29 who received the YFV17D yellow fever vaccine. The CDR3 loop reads CASSYSIYRTDTQYF. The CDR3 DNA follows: TGTGCCAGCAGTTACTCAATTTACAGGACAGATACGCAGTATTTT.